Shown below are 6 T cell receptor beta chains from a single sample sequenced in a study of T cells in localized non-small cell lung cancer. Measured with immunoSEQ multiplex PCR; TCRdb has only the in-frame clones, and not every one. The sample holds about 34,000 clones; 85% to 95% are singletons and the top ten take 7% to 9%. Sequences were derived from peripheral blood, sampled before any cancer treatment. The receptors stem from a female donor over 55 with stage I lung adenocarcinoma.

J is TRBJ2-3 and V is TRBV7-9, with 8 bases identical to TRBD1. The CDR3 covers 16 residues. V dropped 2 bases and J dropped 1; count of bases not matched to a gene: 5. Germline V lookup: CDR1 SEHNR, CDR2 FQNEAQ (reference sequence). The CDR3 DNA sequence: TGTGCCAGCAGCTTAAGGAGGGGACAGGGCACAGATACGCAGTATTTT. This codes for CASSLRRGQGTDTQYF.

The J gene is TRBJ2-7, the V gene TRBV9; 7 nucleotides align to TRBD1. J gave up 2 bases and V 0 bases, and 14 bases lay outside the gene matches. CDR1 and CDR2 (germline): SGDLS, YYNGEE. The CDR3 sequence is 18 residues long. CDR3 in amino acids: CASSVGSGVTGAPYEQYF. CDR3 DNA sequence: TGTGCCAGCAGCGTAGGTTCCGGCGTAACAGGGGCCCCCTACGAGCAGTACTTC. Combining the CDR3 with reference TRBV9 and TRBJ2-7 gives the whole variable domain DSGVTQTPKHLITATGQRVTLRCSPRSGDLSVYWYQQSLDQGLQFLIQYYNGEERAKGNILERFSAQQFPDLHSELNLSSLELGDSALYFCASSVGSGVTGAPYEQYFGPGTRLTVT.

V and J are TRBV15 and TRBJ2-5, with 7 nucleotides matching TRBD2. Germline values: CDR1 LNHNV, CDR2 YYDKDF (reference sequence). The CDR3 has 15 residues. The V gene end was trimmed by 4 bases and the J gene end by 1 base; junction bases not matched to a gene: 6. CDR3 sequence (DNA): TGTGCCACCAGCACTGGCTGGGGGGGCCAAGAGACCCAGTACTTC. The encoded protein is CATSTGWGGQETQYF.

This chain joins TRBV19 and TRBJ2-3; D might be TRBD1 (6 bases). Trimming shortened V by 1 base and J by 6 bases, and 8 bases separated the two germline ends. The CDR3 totals 13 residues. Germline CDR1 and CDR2: LNHDA and SQIVND (reference sequence). This CDR3 reads CASSIVTGDTQYF. The DNA for the CDR3 is TGTGCCAGTAGTATAGTAACAGGGGATACGCAGTATTTT. Drawing the rest from reference TRBV19 and TRBJ2-3, the complete variable domain is DGGITQSPKYLFRKEGQNVTLSCEQNLNHDAMYWYRQDPGQGLRLIYYSQIVNDFQKGDIAEGYSVSREKKESFPLTVTSAQKNPTAFYLCASSIVTGDTQYFGPGTRLTVL.

The rearrangement links TRBV28 to TRBJ1-4; D not resolved. Trimming stripped 6 bases from V and 7 bases from J, with 15 bases between. CDR1 is MDHEN and CDR2 is SYDVKM in the germline V gene. The CDR3 covers 14 residues. CDR3 nucleotide sequence: TGTGCCAGCAGCCCGCCCCTTGAGGTTGAAAAACTGTTTTTT. It is translated as CASSPPLEVEKLFF.

V is TRBV11-3 and J is TRBJ2-5; 10 bases are a match to TRBD1. The V gene end was trimmed by 5 bases and the J gene end by 0 bases; junction bases not matched to a gene: 6. Germline-derived CDR1 and CDR2 are SGHNT and YENEEA. The CDR3 covers 16 residues. The CDR3, as DNA: TGTGCCAGCAGCGCGAGGACAGGGGGGAACCAAGAGACCCAGTACTTC. Its protein product is CASSARTGGNQETQYF.